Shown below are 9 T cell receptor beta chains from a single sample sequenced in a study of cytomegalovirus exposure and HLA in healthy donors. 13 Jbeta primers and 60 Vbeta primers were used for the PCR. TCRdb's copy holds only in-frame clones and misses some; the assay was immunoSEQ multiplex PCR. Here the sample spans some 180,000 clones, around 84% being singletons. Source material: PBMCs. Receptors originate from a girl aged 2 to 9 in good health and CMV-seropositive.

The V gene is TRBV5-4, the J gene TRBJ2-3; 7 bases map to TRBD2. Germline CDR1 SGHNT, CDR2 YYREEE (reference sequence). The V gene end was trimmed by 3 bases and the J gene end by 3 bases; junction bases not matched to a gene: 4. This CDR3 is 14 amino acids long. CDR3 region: CASSYWTRTDTQYF. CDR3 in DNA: TGTGCCAGCAGCTATTGGACTAGAACAGATACGCAGTATTTT.

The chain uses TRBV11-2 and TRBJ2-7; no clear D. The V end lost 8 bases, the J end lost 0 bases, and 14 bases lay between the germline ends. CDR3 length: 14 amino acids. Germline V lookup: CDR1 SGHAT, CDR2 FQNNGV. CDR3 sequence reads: CASATLRSSYEQYF. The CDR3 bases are TGTGCCAGCGCCACACTCCGGAGCTCCTACGAGCAGTACTTC.

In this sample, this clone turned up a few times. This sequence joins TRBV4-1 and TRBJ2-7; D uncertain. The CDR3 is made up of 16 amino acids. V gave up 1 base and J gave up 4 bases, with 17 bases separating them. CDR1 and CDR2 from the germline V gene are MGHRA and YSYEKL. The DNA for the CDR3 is TGCGCCAGCAGCCAAGTTTCGGCGGAATCAAATTACGAGCAGTACTTC. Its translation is CASSQVSAESNYEQYF.

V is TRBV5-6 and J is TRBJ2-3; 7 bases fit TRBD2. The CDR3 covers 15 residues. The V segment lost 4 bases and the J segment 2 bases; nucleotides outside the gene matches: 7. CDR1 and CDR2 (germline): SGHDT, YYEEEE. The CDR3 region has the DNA TGTGCCAGCAGCCCCAACGCGGGAGCCACAGATACGCAGTATTTT. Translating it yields CASSPNAGATDTQYF.

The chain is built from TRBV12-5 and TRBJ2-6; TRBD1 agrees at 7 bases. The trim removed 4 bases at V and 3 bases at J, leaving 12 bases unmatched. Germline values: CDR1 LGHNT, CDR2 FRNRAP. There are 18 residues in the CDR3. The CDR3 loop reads CASGSPEDRSFGANVLTF. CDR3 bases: TGTGCTAGTGGTTCCCCAGAGGACAGGTCCTTTGGGGCCAACGTCCTGACTTTC.

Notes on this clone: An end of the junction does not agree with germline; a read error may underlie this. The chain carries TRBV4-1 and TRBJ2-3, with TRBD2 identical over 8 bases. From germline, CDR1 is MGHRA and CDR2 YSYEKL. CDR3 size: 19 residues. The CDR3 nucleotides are TGCGCCAGCAGCCCGAGGGGAAATAGCGGGGTCCTAAGCATAGATACGCAGTATTTT. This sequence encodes CASSPRGNSGVLSIDTQYF.

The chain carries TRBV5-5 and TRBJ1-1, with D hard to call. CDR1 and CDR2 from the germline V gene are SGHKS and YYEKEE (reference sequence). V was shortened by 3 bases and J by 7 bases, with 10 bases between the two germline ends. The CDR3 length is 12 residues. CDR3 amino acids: CASSWGGVEAFF. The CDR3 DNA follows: TGTGCCAGCAGCTGGGGAGGTGTTGAAGCTTTCTTT. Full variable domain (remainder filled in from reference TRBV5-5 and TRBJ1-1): DAGVTQSPTHLIKTRGQQVTLRCSPISGHKSVSWYQQVLGQGPQFIFQYYEKEERGRGNFPDRFSARQFPNYSSELNVNALLLGDSALYLCASSWGGVEAFFGQGTRLTVV.

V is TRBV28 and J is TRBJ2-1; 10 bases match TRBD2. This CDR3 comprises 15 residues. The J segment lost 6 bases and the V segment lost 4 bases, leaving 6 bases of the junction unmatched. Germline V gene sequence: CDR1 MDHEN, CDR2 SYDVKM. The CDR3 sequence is CASSSSGSRTNEQFF. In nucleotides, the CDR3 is TGTGCCAGCAGTTCTAGCGGGAGCCGAACCAATGAGCAGTTCTTC. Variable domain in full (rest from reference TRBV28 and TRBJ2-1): DVKVTQSSRYLVKRTGEKVFLECVQDMDHENMFWYRQDPGLGLRLIYFSYDVKMKEKGDIPEGYSVSREKKERFSLILESASTNQTSMYLCASSSSGSRTNEQFFGPGTRLTVL.

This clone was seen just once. CDR3 nucleotide sequence: TGTGCCATCAGTGACTCGTCGACCTTTGCCCGGGGGCAGTACTTC. Protein sequence: CAISDSSTFARGQYF. The chain employs TRBV10-3 and TRBJ2-7, with D possibly matching TRBD2 (5 bases). Germline loops: CDR1 ENHRY, CDR2 SYGVKD. The CDR3 runs 15 residues. The V end lost 3 bases, the J end lost 9 bases, and 21 bases lay between the germline ends.